Following are 25 T cell receptor beta chains from one sample sequenced in a study of blood T cell repertoires in COVID-19. Here immunoSEQ multiplex PCR was the method, and the copy in TCRdb shows in-frame clones only, minus some. The sample gives roughly 150,000 clones, roughly 74% of which show up once; 14% is in the top ten. What was sequenced was peripheral blood. The receptors were sampled from a woman of 80 years or more with acute or convalescent COVID-19.

This clone was seen a single time. This chain connects TRBV11-2 to TRBJ2-7, with 11 bases identical to TRBD2. Germline V lookup: CDR1 SGHAT, CDR2 FQNNGV. After removal of 3 bases from V and 6 bases from J, the junction contained 7 bases not matched to a gene. This CDR3 has 15 residues. The CDR3 DNA is TGTGCCAGCAGCTTGACTAGCGGGACCTACTCCGAGCAGTACTTC. Translation gives CASSLTSGTYSEQYF.

V gene TRBV14 combines with J gene TRBJ2-3; D might be TRBD2 (5 bases). Germline-derived CDR1 and CDR2 are SGHDN and FVKESK. The CDR3 consists of 13 residues. V dropped 4 bases and J dropped 8 bases, with 13 bases sitting between them. The CDR3 region is CASSPGLYSTQYF. The CDR3 nucleotides are TGTGCCAGCAGCCCTGGACTGTATAGTACGCAGTATTTT. Full variable domain (rest looked up from reference TRBV14 and TRBJ2-3): EAGVTQFPSHSVIEKGQTVTLRCDPISGHDNLYWYRRVMGKEIKFLLHFVKESKQDESGMPNNRFLAERTGGTYSTLKVQPAELEDSGVYFCASSPGLYSTQYFGPGTRLTVL.

The gene calls are TRBV28 and TRBJ1-6, with 10 bases matching TRBD1. Germline V gives CDR1 MDHEN, CDR2 SYDVKM. Trimming removed 6 bases from V and 7 bases from J; junction bases left unmatched: 3. This CDR3 has 14 residues. This CDR3 reads CASSSGQGNSPLHF. The CDR3 DNA is TGTGCCAGCAGCTCGGGACAGGGGAATTCACCCCTCCACTTT.

The gene calls are TRBV19 and TRBJ1-1; TRBD1 matches at 7 bases. Trimming removed 7 bases from V and 2 bases from J; junction bases left unmatched: 10. The CDR3 sequence is 15 residues long. Germline CDR1 and CDR2: LNHDA and SQIVND (reference sequence). CDR3 sequence: CASTPRGNGNTEAFF. The CDR3 DNA follows: TGTGCCAGTACCCCCAGGGGGAACGGAAACACTGAAGCTTTCTTT. The whole variable domain, filled in from reference TRBV19 and TRBJ1-1, reads DGGITQSPKYLFRKEGQNVTLSCEQNLNHDAMYWYRQDPGQGLRLIYYSQIVNDFQKGDIAEGYSVSREKKESFPLTVTSAQKNPTAFYLCASTPRGNGNTEAFFGQGTRLTVV.

This clone was recorded only once. This sequence joins TRBV14 and TRBJ1-2; D not resolved. The germline V and J ends were trimmed by 0 bases and 8 bases, with 10 bases remaining between them. The CDR3 extends over 13 amino acids. Germline CDR1 is SGHDN and CDR2 is FVKESK. The CDR3 is CASSQDSPRGYTF. The DNA for the CDR3 is TGTGCCAGCAGCCAAGATTCTCCGAGGGGCTACACCTTC.

V and J are TRBV6-5 and TRBJ2-3; 8 nucleotides match TRBD2. The ends lost 5 bases at V and 1 base at J; junction bases unmatched: 5. The CDR3 contains 15 residues. The germline CDR1 and CDR2 sequences are MNHEY and SVGAGI. The CDR3 coding sequence is TGTGCCAGCAGTCGGGGGGGGACCCGCACAGATACGCAGTATTTT. Translating gives CASSRGGTRTDTQYF.

This clone was counted once. The rearrangement joins TRBV3-1 (or the pseudogene TRBV3-2) to TRBJ2-1, with 11 nucleotides matching TRBD2. J gave up 10 bases and V 6 bases, and 11 bases lay outside the gene matches. The V gene's germline CDR1 is LGHDT and CDR2 YNNKEL (reference sequence). This CDR3 is 15 amino acids long. Written as DNA, the CDR3 is TGTGCCAGCAGTCTACTAGCGGGAGCAGGGGACGAGCAGTTCTTC. Translated, it gives CASSLLAGAGDEQFF.

In its sample, this clone was seen a few times. The chain combines TRBV7-2 with TRBJ1-1; no clear D gene. V dropped 1 base and J dropped 5 bases, with 11 bases sitting between them. The CDR3 has 14 amino acids. Germline values: CDR1 SGHTA, CDR2 FQGNSA. Here the CDR3 reads CASSLGRGWTEAFF. The CDR3 nucleotides read TGTGCCAGCAGCTTAGGACGGGGTTGGACTGAAGCTTTCTTT. The whole variable domain, remainder taken from reference TRBV7-2 and TRBJ1-1, is GAGVSQSPSNKVTEKGKDVELRCDPISGHTALYWYRQSLGQGLEFLIYFQGNSAPDKSGLPSDRFSAERTGGSVSTLTIQRTQQEDSAVYLCASSLGRGWTEAFFGQGTRLTVV.

Only one count was recorded for this clone. The genes are TRBV29-1 and TRBJ1-2, with TRBD1 matching over 8 bases. CDR1 SQVTM and CDR2 ANQGSEA come from the germline V gene. The CDR3 loop spans 14 amino acids. After removal of 6 bases from V and 4 bases from J, the junction contained 10 bases not matched to a gene. The CDR3 loop is CSVQGQGARYGYTF. Written as DNA, the CDR3 is TGCAGCGTCCAAGGTCAGGGGGCGCGCTATGGCTACACCTTC.

The CDR3 here is CASSQVGMREIGTDTQYF. In nucleotides, the CDR3 is TGCGCCAGCAGCCAAGTCGGGATGCGGGAGATCGGCACAGATACGCAGTATTTT. The rearrangement joins TRBV4-1 to TRBJ2-3, with TRBD2 identical over 7 bases. V was pared by 1 base and J by 1 base, with 11 bases of the junction left unmatched. Germline V gene sequence: CDR1 MGHRA, CDR2 YSYEKL. The CDR3 is 18 amino acids.

This rearrangement joins TRBV6-5 to TRBJ2-5; D not certain. CDR1 and CDR2 (germline): MNHEY, SVGAGI. With 4 bases removed from V and 1 base from J, the gap between germline ends came to 10 bases. The CDR3 runs 14 residues. CDR3 sequence (DNA): TGTGCCAGCAGTTCCCTGGTTAGCCAAGAGACCCAGTACTTC. Its translation is CASSSLVSQETQYF.

This clone was seen a few times. V usage is TRBV2 and J usage is TRBJ1-1; the D is unclear. The V end lost 8 bases, the J end lost 6 bases, and 13 bases lay between the germline ends. This CDR3 spans 12 amino acids. Per the germline V gene, CDR1 is SNHLY and CDR2 is FYNNEI. The chain's CDR3 is CASGRGTPEAFF. The CDR3 nucleotides read TGTGCCAGCGGTCGGGGTACCCCTGAAGCTTTCTTT.

This sequence joins TRBV5-1 and TRBJ2-1; 7 bases are shared with TRBD1. Looked up from germline, CDR1 is SGHRS and CDR2 is YFSETQ. CDR3 length: 14 amino acids. J lost 2 bases, V lost 4 bases, and 3 bases had no gene match. The CDR3 region has the DNA TGCGCCAGCAGCATAGGGACAGCCTACAATGAGCAGTTCTTC. Protein: CASSIGTAYNEQFF.

This clone was picked up a small number of times. This chain links TRBV12-2 with TRBJ2-2; the table's TRBD2 call for D was not verified on the DNA. TRBV12-2 is described as a pseudogene. The CDR3 covers 20 residues. The CDR3 DNA follows: TGTGCAAGTCGCCTAGACGCAGGACTAGCGGGAGAAACACTCGACGGGGAGCTGTTTTTT. This sequence encodes CASRLDAGLAGETLDGELFF.

The chain employs TRBV5-5 and TRBJ2-7, with unresolved D. The V end lost 0 bases, the J end lost 0 bases, and 10 bases lay between the germline ends. The germline gives CDR1 SGHKS, CDR2 YYEKEE (reference sequence). CDR3 size: 15 residues. CDR3 amino acids: CASSLGGLSSYEQYF. The DNA of the CDR3 is TGTGCCAGCAGCTTGGGCGGTCTAAGCTCCTACGAGCAGTACTTC. Variable domain in full (rest from reference TRBV5-5 and TRBJ2-7): DAGVTQSPTHLIKTRGQQVTLRCSPISGHKSVSWYQQVLGQGPQFIFQYYEKEERGRGNFPDRFSARQFPNYSSELNVNALLLGDSALYLCASSLGGLSSYEQYFGPGTRLTVT.

The V and J genes are TRBV5-1 and TRBJ1-2; 9 bases agree with TRBD1. Germline V gene data show CDR1 as SGHRS and CDR2 as YFSETQ. The CDR3 has 13 amino acids. V shed 4 bases, J shed 8 bases, and the junction held 6 bases outside the gene matches. The CDR3: CASSPGTGNGYTF. CDR3 bases: TGCGCCAGCAGCCCCGGGACAGGGAACGGCTACACCTTC.

CDR3 coding DNA: TGTGCCAGCAGCATCCTCGGACAGGGAACGACTGAAGCTTTCTTT. Protein product: CASSILGQGTTEAFF. This chain uses TRBV7-9 with TRBJ1-1; the match to TRBD1 covers 8 bases. The CDR3 has 15 residues. Germline CDR1 reads SEHNR; CDR2 reads FQNEAQ (reference sequence). The junction had 10 bases not matched to a gene; V was cut back by 5 bases and J by 5 bases.

V and J are TRBV9 and TRBJ1-3, with D hard to call. This CDR3 is built from 14 residues. Trimming removed 5 bases from V and 4 bases from J, with 13 bases in between. Germline V lookup: CDR1 SGDLS, CDR2 YYNGEE. The DNA of the CDR3 is TGTGCCAGCAGTATGGGTGGAGGGGGAAACACCATATATTTT. It codes for CASSMGGGGNTIYF.

Ten or more counts support this clone. This rearrangement joins TRBV28 to TRBJ2-1; TRBD2 matches 7 bases. Germline lookup yields CDR1 MDHEN and CDR2 SYDVKM. Trimming removed 4 bases from V and 7 bases from J; junction bases left unmatched: 10. This CDR3 has 15 amino acids. CDR3 amino acids: CASSSGLVLGNEQFF. The CDR3 nucleotides are TGTGCCAGCAGTTCCGGACTAGTCTTAGGGAATGAGCAGTTCTTC. Filled out from reference TRBV28 and TRBJ2-1, the complete variable domain reads DVKVTQSSRYLVKRTGEKVFLECVQDMDHENMFWYRQDPGLGLRLIYFSYDVKMKEKGDIPEGYSVSREKKERFSLILESASTNQTSMYLCASSSGLVLGNEQFFGPGTRLTVL.

The rearrangement joins TRBV7-2 to TRBJ1-1; 10 positions match TRBD1. Germline lookup yields CDR1 SGHTA and CDR2 FQGNSA. CDR3 length: 15 residues. V dropped 6 bases and J dropped 9; count of bases not matched to a gene: 13. CDR3 protein: CASRATGTGAIKAFF. The CDR3 DNA reads TGTGCCAGCAGAGCGACCGGGACAGGGGCGATAAAAGCTTTCTTT.

The chain employs TRBV7-8 and TRBJ2-7; 12 nucleotides line up with TRBD2. The CDR3 contains 18 residues. Germline V CDR1 and CDR2: SGHVS, FQNEAQ. V was clipped by 0 bases and J by 1 base; unmatched bases: 7. CDR3 in DNA: TGTGCCAGCAGCTTAGCCTCTAGCGGGAGGGACGTATCCTACGAGCAGTACTTC. Residues: CASSLASSGRDVSYEQYF.

The chain is built from TRBV6-5 and TRBJ1-2; D call uncertain. Trimming removed 8 bases from V and 8 bases from J, with 12 bases in between. The CDR3 is 11 residues long. Germline V lookup: CDR1 MNHEY, CDR2 SVGAGI. The CDR3 bases are TGTGCCAGCGAAAGGGTAGCGGGCTACACCTTC. Translated: CASERVAGYTF.

The chain links TRBV7-3 to TRBJ2-7, with D possibly being TRBD2 (6 bases). The CDR3 extends over 17 amino acids. Germline CDR1 reads SGHTA; CDR2 reads FQGTGA. V lost 5 bases and J 3 bases, leaving 23 bases between the germline ends. The CDR3 loop is CASSPFVGTRGVYEQYF. The CDR3 DNA is TGTGCCAGCAGCCCATTCGTGGGTACGCGCGGGGTCTACGAGCAGTACTTC.

The chain recombines TRBV6-6 with TRBJ2-7, with no clear D. Between the trimmed V and J ends, which lost 6 bases and 0 bases, there was a span of 12 bases. Germline V gives CDR1 MNHNY, CDR2 SVGAGI (reference sequence). The length of the CDR3 is 14 residues. The CDR3 nucleotides are TGTGCCAGCAGCCCCTCCCGGAGCTCCTACGAGCAGTACTTC. Its protein product is CASSPSRSSYEQYF.

In nucleotides, the CDR3 is TGTGCCAGCAGAGAGGGCGGGGGTGAGACCCAGTACTTC. This encodes CASREGGGETQYF. The J gene is TRBJ2-5, the V gene TRBV6-6; 7 bases align to TRBD2. Germline assignment: CDR1 MNHNY and CDR2 SVGAGI (reference sequence). Trimming at V came to 6 bases and at J to 5 bases, leaving 6 bases not matched to a gene. This CDR3 is 13 amino acids long.